One sample yielded the 9 T cell receptor beta chains listed below, sequenced in a study of Graves' ophthalmopathy and Graves' hyperthyroidism listed by TCRdb under 2018. Sequenced on an Illumina HiSeq 2000. TCR beta CDR3 regions were amplified from RNA transcripts for repertoire sequencing. The first round was an RT-PCR using HTBI primers with the Qiagen OneStep RT-PCR kit, and this first round was followed by a second-round multiplex PCR, then size selection and purification. TCRdb cleaned the public reads at Q25 with fastp, built clones with MiXCR and kept in-frame beta chains. A single entry per CDR3 protein holds the most common genes and DNA from its merged rows. The sample table contains 200,000 to 300,000 distinct CDR3 sequences; only one count was recorded for around 42% of them. More than 45% of the sample rests with the top ten. The sequencing input was peripheral blood. These receptor sequences come from an adult man with Graves' ophthalmopathy.

This clonotype was observed a few times. The V and J genes are TRBV12-3 or TRBV12-4 and TRBJ1-5; the D is unclear. V lost 3 bases and J lost 0, with 6 bases in between. CDR3 length equals 14 residues. CDR3 in amino acids: CASSLAYSNQPQHF. The CDR3 DNA is TGTGCCAGCAGTTTGGCATATAGCAATCAGCCCCAGCATTTT.

This clonotype was seen more than once but under ten times. The V and J genes are TRBV7-9 and TRBJ2-7; maybe TRBD2 (5 bases). Germline CDR1 SEHNR, CDR2 FQNEAQ (reference sequence). The ends were cut back, 3 bases at V and 4 bases at J, with 13 bases in the middle. The CDR3 has 14 residues. CDR3 in DNA: TGTGCCAGCAGCTTCCCCTCGGGGAGATACGAGCAGTACTTC. Residues: CASSFPSGRYEQYF.

The V gene is TRBV12-3 or TRBV12-4, the J gene TRBJ1-6; TRBD1 is a possible D gene (5 bases). The CDR3 extends over 15 amino acids. V lost 3 bases, J lost 6 bases, and 12 bases lay in between. The CDR3 DNA sequence: TGTGCCAGCAGTTTGAATGGGGCACGTAATTCACCCCTCCACTTT. This translates into CASSLNGARNSPLHF.

This clonotype was seen only a few times. This chain links TRBV20-1 with TRBJ2-2; tentatively, D is TRBD1 or TRBD2 (5 bases each). Deletions cut 5 bases from V and 6 bases from J, with 16 bases between. The germline CDR1 and CDR2 sequences are DFQATT and SNEGSKA (reference sequence). The CDR3 has 14 amino acids. The DNA for the CDR3 is TGCAGTGCTCGGGAAGGGACGGCGGCCGGGGAGCTGTTTTTT. This codes for CSAREGTAAGELFF.

The V and J genes are TRBV20-1 and TRBJ1-5; no clear D gene. The V end was cut by 5 bases, the J end by 2 bases, with 13 bases between. The germline V gene has CDR1 DFQATT and CDR2 SNEGSKA (reference sequence). The CDR3 totals 14 residues. The CDR3 loop reads CSAADPRGNQPQHF. DNA for the CDR3: TGCAGTGCTGCCGACCCCCGGGGCAATCAGCCCCAGCATTTT.

This clonotype turned up a few times. This chain links TRBV15 with TRBJ2-5, with 12 bases identical to TRBD2. CDR3 length: 17 residues. With 3 bases clipped from V and 5 bases from J, the junction kept 10 bases outside the gene matches. CDR1 is LNHNV, CDR2 YYDKDF, per germline (reference sequence). The CDR3 reads CATSSRLAGAVGETQYF. The DNA for the CDR3 is TGTGCCACCAGCAGCCGACTAGCGGGAGCGGTTGGGGAGACCCAGTACTTC. Supplemented by reference TRBV15 and TRBJ2-5, the full variable domain reads DAMVIQNPRYQVTQFGKPVTLSCSQTLNHNVMYWYQQKSSQAPKLLFHYYDKDFNNEADTPDNFQSRRPNTSFCFLDIRSPGLGDTAMYLCATSSRLAGAVGETQYFGPGTRLLVL.

As to this clonotype: One junction end does not reproduce the germline sequence, and a read error may be involved. The gene calls are TRBV10-3 and TRBJ2-5; 12 nucleotides line up with TRBD1. Germline assignment: CDR1 ENHRY and CDR2 SYGVKD. The CDR3 sequence is 20 residues long. The CDR3 DNA reads as TGTGCCACCAGTGGACTGATCGCCCGGGACAGGGGGCGGCCTCGAGGGACCCAGTACTTC. It yields the protein CATSGLIARDRGRPRGTQYF.

The chain has TRBV6-1 and TRBJ1-1; no clear D gene. Trimming shortened V by 7 bases and J by 5 bases, and 17 bases separated the two germline ends. Germline V lookup: CDR1 MNHNS, CDR2 SASEGT. This CDR3 contains 14 residues. Here the CDR3 reads CASTSLTFTTEAFF. The CDR3 DNA reads as TGTGCCAGCACCAGTCTGACATTCACTACTGAAGCTTTCTTT.

In this sample, this clonotype turned up a few times. V is TRBV10-2 and J is TRBJ2-7; 9 nucleotides line up with TRBD1. Trimming took 6 bases from V and 4 from J; bases not matched to a gene: 13. Germline loops: CDR1 WSHSY, CDR2 SAAADI. This CDR3 is built from 16 residues. The CDR3 loop is CASSQTGTGKAYEQYF. The CDR3 DNA reads as TGCGCCAGCAGCCAGACCGGGACAGGGAAAGCTTACGAGCAGTACTTC.